A single sample gave rise to the 24 T cell receptor beta chains below, sequenced in a study of shared clonotypes between healthy human individuals (dated by TCRdb to 2020 to 2021). The protocol used for the library was the immunoSEQ multiplex PCR assay. TCRdb holds this immuneACCESS table with in-frame rearrangements only. Some clones are missing; in checked studies, unresolved V genes explain under half, and the rest has no known cause. This sample is represented by around 2.5 million clones; 80% to 95% of them were singletons. Jointly, the top ten make up roughly 0.36% of the sample. The sample was naive CD4+ T cells from PBMCs. Taken with the paper, the label for cell subset or site translates to: CD45RA+ positively selected. The receptors originated from a man aged 18 to 29 in good health. Some clones in this sample may be carry-over from other donors' samples.

The chain joins TRBV5-1 to TRBJ1-1; 11 bases line up with TRBD1. Germline loops: CDR1 SGHRS, CDR2 YFSETQ. The CDR3 runs to 20 residues. V lost 6 bases to trimming and J lost 5 bases; unmatched junction nucleotides: 24. CDR3: CASTQKGVLKQGQGGTEAFF. CDR3 in DNA: TGCGCCAGCACCCAGAAGGGAGTCTTGAAACAGGGACAGGGGGGAACTGAAGCTTTCTTT.

The chain uses TRBV28 and TRBJ1-4; possible D gene TRBD1, 6 bases. The CDR3 runs 15 residues. Between the trimmed V and J ends, which lost 1 base and 4 bases, there was a span of 10 bases. Germline lookup yields CDR1 MDHEN and CDR2 SYDVKM. CDR3 DNA sequence: TGTGCCAGCAGTTTATACAGGGCAATTAATGAAAAACTGTTTTTT. Translating it yields CASSLYRAINEKLFF.

This clone was seen a handful of times. The J gene is TRBJ1-1, the V gene TRBV10-3; D is perhaps TRBD1 (6 bases). CDR1 is ENHRY, CDR2 SYGVKD, per germline. Trimming took 5 bases from V and 1 from J, leaving 11 bases between them. The CDR3 has 14 residues. The CDR3 nucleotides read TGTGCCATCAGTTACGGACAGCAGAACACTGAAGCTTTCTTT. This gives the protein CAISYGQQNTEAFF.

The chain combines TRBV11-1 with TRBJ2-3; TRBD1 might be the D (7 bases). V lost 2 bases and J lost 2, with 14 bases in between. Germline CDR1 is SGHAT and CDR2 is FQDESV (reference sequence). The CDR3 is 16 residues long. The CDR3 sequence: CASSLSRGENTDTQYF. Here the CDR3 DNA reads TGTGCCAGCAGCTTATCCAGGGGGGAGAACACAGATACGCAGTATTTT.

The rearrangement joins TRBV5-4 to TRBJ2-3; D uncertain. The CDR3 is 13 residues long. The germline CDR1 and CDR2 sequences are SGHNT and YYREEE (reference sequence). Between the trimmed V and J ends, which lost 4 bases and 4 bases, there was a span of 10 bases. The CDR3 reads CASSAETADTQYF. The DNA for the CDR3 is TGTGCCAGCAGCGCAGAAACAGCAGATACGCAGTATTTT.

CDR3 nucleotide sequence: TGTGCCAGCAGCTTAGCGGGAGGGAACAATGAGCAGTTCTTC. It translates to CASSLAGGNNEQFF. The chain carries TRBV7-9 and TRBJ2-1; 7 bases line up with TRBD2. The CDR3 covers 14 residues. Trimming cost V 0 bases and J 5 bases; bases outside gene matches: 1. The germline V gene encodes CDR1 SEHNR and CDR2 FQNEAQ (reference sequence).

The genes are TRBV2 and TRBJ1-5, with D possibly matching TRBD1 (5 bases). Germline V gene lookup returns CDR1 SNHLY and CDR2 FYNNEI. V lost 5 bases, J lost 10 bases, and 18 bases lay in between. CDR3 length equals 14 residues. CDR3 residues: CASSKQGSGDPQHF. CDR3 nucleotide sequence: TGTGCCAGCAGTAAGCAGGGTTCCGGCGATCCCCAGCATTTT.

This clone was seen only once. The chain carries TRBV6-6 and TRBJ2-1; no clear D gene. V lost 7 bases and J 3 bases, leaving 10 bases between the germline ends. Per the germline V gene, CDR1 is MNHNY and CDR2 is SVGAGI (reference sequence). This CDR3 has 13 residues. The CDR3 coding sequence is TGTGCCAGCATGGGCGGTCTCTACAATGAGCAGTTCTTC. Its protein is CASMGGLYNEQFF.

V and J are TRBV11-2 and TRBJ1-1; 9 bases are a match to TRBD1. Germline CDR1 and CDR2: SGHAT and FQNNGV. J lost 3 bases, V lost 4 bases, and 3 bases had no gene match. The CDR3 covers 14 residues. The CDR3: CASSWDRADTEAFF. CDR3 coding DNA: TGTGCCAGCAGCTGGGACAGGGCGGACACTGAAGCTTTCTTT. Filled out from reference TRBV11-2 and TRBJ1-1, the complete variable domain reads EAGVAQSPRYKIIEKRQSVAFWCNPISGHATLYWYQQILGQGPKLLIQFQNNGVVDDSQLPKDRFSAERLKGVDSTLKIQPAKLEDSAVYLCASSWDRADTEAFFGQGTRLTVV.

The rearrangement uses TRBV6-1 and TRBJ1-5; a weak D match, TRBD1 (6 bases). With 3 bases removed from V and 5 bases from J, the gap between germline ends came to 14 bases. The CDR3 covers 15 residues. Germline V gives CDR1 MNHNS, CDR2 SASEGT. DNA of the CDR3: TGTGCCAGCAGTGATACTCGACAGGCTCATCAGCCCCAGCATTTT. It codes for CASSDTRQAHQPQHF.

The chain links TRBV5-1 to TRBJ1-1; TRBD1 is a possible D gene (6 bases). V lost 0 bases to trimming and J lost 4 bases, with 13 bases between them. This CDR3 region has 15 residues. Germline CDR1 is SGHRS and CDR2 is YFSETQ. The CDR3 DNA reads TGCGCCAGCAGCTTGGACACAGGGTCACCCACTGAAGCTTTCTTT. Translation gives CASSLDTGSPTEAFF.

About this clone itself: This sample also contains other DNA sequences that code for the same CDR3. The chain joins TRBV7-3 to TRBJ2-7; D not certain. Trimming stripped 0 bases from V and 7 bases from J, with 10 bases between. Germline CDR1 SGHTA, CDR2 FQGTGA. CDR3 length equals 13 residues. DNA of the CDR3: TGTGCCAGCAGCTTAACGGGTGCAGGAGAGCAGTACTTC. As protein: CASSLTGAGEQYF.

V usage is TRBV7-2 and J usage is TRBJ2-7; D is ambiguous. The CDR3 covers 12 residues. Deletions cut 5 bases from V and 2 bases from J, with 7 bases between. The germline V gene has CDR1 SGHTA and CDR2 FQGNSA. DNA for the CDR3: TGTGCCAGCAGCGAAGGAACCTACGAGCAGTACTTC. As protein: CASSEGTYEQYF.

The chain links TRBV5-4 to TRBJ2-2, with TRBD2 matching over 7 bases. Unmatched junction bases numbered 15, after V lost 5 bases and J lost 5 bases. CDR1 is SGHNT, CDR2 YYREEE, per germline (reference sequence). There are 17 residues in the CDR3. The CDR3 sequence is CASSSPLGGRETGELFF. The CDR3 nucleotides are TGTGCCAGCAGTTCCCCCTTGGGGGGGAGGGAAACCGGGGAGCTGTTTTTT.

Only one count was recorded for this clone. The chain uses TRBV19 and TRBJ2-1, with D maybe TRBD2 (6 bases). Trimming took off 7 bases at V and 2 bases at J, with 21 bases between the two ends. The CDR3 sequence is 17 residues long. CDR1 is LNHDA and CDR2 is SQIVND in the germline V gene (reference sequence). The CDR3 loop reads CASKDPPGRGTYNEQFF. Here the CDR3 DNA reads TGTGCCAGTAAAGACCCCCCCGGGAGAGGGACCTACAATGAGCAGTTCTTC.

The chain couples TRBV18 to TRBJ2-1; tentatively, D is TRBD1 or TRBD2 (5 bases each). The ends were cut back, 4 bases at V and 3 bases at J, with 19 bases in the middle. This CDR3 is 17 amino acids long. CDR1 is KGHSH and CDR2 is LQKENI in the germline V gene. CDR3 in DNA: TGTGCCAGCTCACGTCCGGGTTGGGGGAAAAACTACAATGAGCAGTTCTTC. This codes for CASSRPGWGKNYNEQFF.

This sequence joins TRBV27 and TRBJ2-5; the match to TRBD1 covers 8 bases. J was trimmed by 0 bases and V by 6 bases; bases with no gene match: 12. The CDR3 is 17 residues long. Germline V gene lookup returns CDR1 MNHEY and CDR2 SMNVEV (reference sequence). The CDR3 sequence: CASRPIPDRGYQETQYF. CDR3 nucleotides: TGTGCCAGCAGGCCAATCCCCGACAGGGGCTACCAAGAGACCCAGTACTTC.

The rearrangement links TRBV7-2 to TRBJ1-1; D remains ambiguous. The CDR3 has 17 residues. V was cut by 6 bases and J by 0 bases, with 20 bases left in between. In germline, CDR1 is SGHTA, CDR2 FQGNSA. The CDR3 region has the DNA TGTGCCAGCAGAAAGACGACGGACTATGACATGAACACTGAAGCTTTCTTT. Protein sequence: CASRKTTDYDMNTEAFF.

The chain couples TRBV5-1 to TRBJ1-4; 7 positions match TRBD1. Germline V lookup: CDR1 SGHRS, CDR2 YFSETQ. V lost 0 bases and J lost 7; bases outside the gene matches: 9. The CDR3 has 16 amino acids. The CDR3 coding sequence is TGCGCCAGCAGCTTGGCCTCTGTCAGGGGGGGTGAAAAACTGTTTTTT. This codes for CASSLASVRGGEKLFF. The full variable domain, with the rest looked up from reference TRBV5-1 and TRBJ1-4, is KAGVTQTPRYLIKTRGQQVTLSCSPISGHRSVSWYQQTPGQGLQFLFEYFSETQRNKGNFPGRFSGRQFSNSRSEMNVSTLELGDSALYLCASSLASVRGGEKLFFGSGTQLSVL.

This clone was seen a single time. J is TRBJ2-6 and V is TRBV18; 7 nucleotides align to TRBD1. With 2 bases clipped from V and 2 bases from J, the junction kept 9 bases outside the gene matches. Germline CDR1 KGHSH, CDR2 LQKENI. The CDR3 loop spans 18 amino acids. In DNA form, the CDR3 reads TGTGCCAGCTCACCAACGACAGGGCGTTCCCCTGGGGCCAACGTCCTGACTTTC. This codes for CASSPTTGRSPGANVLTF. The variable domain in full, completed from reference TRBV18 and TRBJ2-6, reads NAGVMQNPRHLVRRRGQEARLRCSPMKGHSHVYWYRQLPEEGLKFMVYLQKENIIDESGMPKERFSAEFPKEGPSILRIQQVVRGDSAAYFCASSPTTGRSPGANVLTFGAGSRLTVL.

V gene TRBV5-1 combines with J gene TRBJ2-3; 7 bases agree with TRBD2. Germline V lookup: CDR1 SGHRS, CDR2 YFSETQ. The CDR3 loop spans 15 amino acids. The J segment lost 4 bases and the V segment lost 6 bases, leaving 11 bases of the junction unmatched. The CDR3 here is CASKREGLGADTQYF. In DNA form, the CDR3 reads TGCGCCAGCAAGAGGGAGGGCCTGGGCGCAGATACGCAGTATTTT.

The rearrangement uses TRBV28 and TRBJ2-1; D uncertain. Trimming took off 5 bases at V and 9 bases at J, with 14 bases between the two ends. CDR3 size: 13 residues. Germline V lookup: CDR1 MDHEN, CDR2 SYDVKM. CDR3 sequence (DNA): TGTGCCAGCAGTCTCCGGGCCATAAGTGAGCAGTTCTTC. Protein product: CASSLRAISEQFF.

This clone was observed a handful of times. The chain employs TRBV6-5 and TRBJ2-7; 12 positions agree with TRBD2. CDR3 length: 16 amino acids. Trimming cost V 0 bases and J 2 bases; bases outside gene matches: 2. Germline CDR1 reads MNHEY; CDR2 reads SVGAGI. The CDR3: CASSYSGLAGTYEQYF. The CDR3 region has the DNA TGTGCCAGCAGTTACTCCGGACTAGCGGGAACCTACGAGCAGTACTTC.

A single count supports this clone. The chain recombines TRBV7-2 with TRBJ1-2, with D uncertain. V was pared by 1 base and J by 6 bases, with 9 bases between. The CDR3 is made up of 13 amino acids. Per the germline V gene, CDR1 is SGHTA and CDR2 is FQGNSA. DNA of the CDR3: TGTGCCAGCAGCTTAGAGGCGTCGGATGGCTACACCTTC. Its protein product is CASSLEASDGYTF.